This T cell receptor beta chain was sequenced during a study of blood T cell repertoires in COVID-19 (dated by TCRdb to the early 2020s). Notes on the research overall: Samples covering the acute and convalescent phases of COVID-19 were provided by collaborators in the United States, Italy and Spain. The samples were drawn from two sources: the first 160 participants of the ongoing ImmuneRACE study, and 950 to 1,500 subjects contributed by 6 global collaborators. The repertoires were released in a freely available public database intended as a resource for research on the immune response to SARS-CoV-2. Subjects who had been exposed to COVID-19, were actively infected with it, or had recovered from it provided the deeply sampled blood TCRbeta repertoires that made up the dataset. The material from the prospective study consisted of cDNA or gDNA derived from T cells, B-cell-depleted T cells, or PBMCs. A de-identified subject ID, COVID-19 status, age in years and sex were almost always included in the sample metadata. Where HLA class I and class II types were available, the types were taken from metadata supplied by the sample provider, not from assay-based typing. Beyond this particular receptor, the publication reports: How much clinical and demographic metadata was included differed by source and by participant, and the metadata was provided uncurated.

TCRbeta CDR3 regions were amplified from genomic DNA using the immunoSEQ Assay, a bias-controlled multiplex PCR. The paper's data handling went like this. The number of nucleated cells in each sample was estimated from the amplification of reference gene primers within the assay. To quantify the absolute abundance of each unique TCRbeta CDR3 rearrangement, sequence reads were collapsed and filtered. For each sample, productive Simpson clonality was calculated as the square root of Simpson's diversity index across productive rearrangements. TCRdb retrieved this table from immuneACCESS and kept in-frame rearrangements only. Not all clones are present; in checked studies, unresolved V genes account for under half, and no reason is known for the remainder. V and J calls and clone size follow that table, whereas D and trimming were derived from the DNA. In all, the sample holds about 190,000 clones, and about 80% of those were seen once. The leading ten clones occupy 4% to 6.5% of the sample.

Turning to this clone: The antigen this receptor binds is unknown. Base-call qualities are not available, and no considerably larger clone is one nucleotide away.

Participants in the prospective study were aged about 18 to 95 years, lived in about two dozen United States geographic areas, and enrolled through a virtual design. In the prospective study, cohorts were assigned on the basis of participant-reported clinical history obtained from a screening survey and a study questionnaire. In the prospective study, mobile phlebotomists collected whole blood, serum and a nasopharyngeal or oropharyngeal swab from each participant. Additional blood draws and questionnaires over an approximately 2-month period could optionally be provided by prospective study participants. Before DNA extraction, prospective study blood samples were shipped either frozen or at room temperature. The material sequenced was PBMCs or T cells enriched from blood (not recorded which). The clonotype originates from a woman aged 55-75 years with acute COVID-19.

DNA sequence: TGTGCCAGCAGTTTCCCGGGGAGAGGAGCTTTCTTT. This translates into CASSFPGRGAFF. The rearranged chain carries TRBV6-2 or TRBV6-3 and TRBJ1-1; the D gene is not confidently resolved. CDR1 MNHEY and CDR2 SVGEGT were looked up in the germline V gene. V and J lose 4 bases and 10 bases, and a span of 13 bases separates them. The CDR3, cysteine through phenylalanine, is 12 amino acids long. Just CDR3 DNA is preserved here, 36 bases in frame from base 1.